This T cell receptor (beta chain) emerged from a study of CXCR3-negative and CXCR3-positive naive CD8 T cells. Germline CDR1 is SGHRS and CDR2 is YFSETQ. There are 15 residues in the CDR3. Triplicate sorts, fewer than 350,000 cells apiece, were made for each CD8+ T cell subset. Notes on the study in general: Both naive subsets had comparably high diversity; memory CD8+ cells much lower. Memory cells showed distinct TRBV-TRBJ patterns, while the two naive subsets matched. The level of CXCR3 expression partially decreased after cryopreservation; the majority of assays used fresh PBMCs.

Comments on this clonotype: Its antigen is not identified.

5' RACE with UMI labels generated the TRB cDNA libraries. No DNA is given; TCRdb re-called the 5' RACE reads and lists each CDR3 protein once. In total, the table holds roughly 45,000 distinct CDR3 sequences. Material for sequencing was naive CXCR3- CD8+ T cells from blood. Sample subset: CD45RO-CCR7+CD27+CD95- naive CD8+ T cells lacking CXCR3 (TNR3-). This TCR came from a human donor in good health. Some clones in this sample may be carry-over from other donors' samples. This sequence joins TRBV5-1 and TRBJ2-1; lacking DNA, the TRBD1 call made by TCRdb goes unchecked. CDR3 protein: CASSLDGTGDNEQFF. Based on the CDR3 plus reference TRBV5-1 and TRBJ2-1, the full variable domain is KAGVTQTPRYLIKTRGQQVTLSCSPISGHRSVSWYQQTPGQGLQFLFEYFSETQRNKGNFPGRFSGRQFSNSRSEMNVSTLELGDSALYLCASSLDGTGDNEQFFGPGTRLTVL.